This TCR beta chain emerged from a study of cytomegalovirus exposure and HLA in healthy donors. This clone was recorded once. Primers for the PCR totalled 60 Vbeta and 13 Jbeta. Measured with immunoSEQ multiplex PCR; TCRdb has only the in-frame clones, and not every one. There are 50,000 to 70,000 clones in the sample; 55% to 75% occur only once, and 30% to 35% lies in the top ten. This CDR3 contains 15 residues. J was trimmed by 5 bases and V by 7 bases; bases with no gene match: 11. The germline gives CDR1 MNHEY, CDR2 SVGAGI. This chain links TRBV6-5 with TRBJ2-7; 10 nucleotides align to TRBD1. The source is a man between 35 and 55 years old in good health and CMV-seropositive. The source material was PBMCs. The CDR3 nucleotides read TGTGCCAGCAAAACGGGCGGACAGGGGGTCCACGAGCAGTACTTC. It yields the protein CASKTGGQGVHEQYF.